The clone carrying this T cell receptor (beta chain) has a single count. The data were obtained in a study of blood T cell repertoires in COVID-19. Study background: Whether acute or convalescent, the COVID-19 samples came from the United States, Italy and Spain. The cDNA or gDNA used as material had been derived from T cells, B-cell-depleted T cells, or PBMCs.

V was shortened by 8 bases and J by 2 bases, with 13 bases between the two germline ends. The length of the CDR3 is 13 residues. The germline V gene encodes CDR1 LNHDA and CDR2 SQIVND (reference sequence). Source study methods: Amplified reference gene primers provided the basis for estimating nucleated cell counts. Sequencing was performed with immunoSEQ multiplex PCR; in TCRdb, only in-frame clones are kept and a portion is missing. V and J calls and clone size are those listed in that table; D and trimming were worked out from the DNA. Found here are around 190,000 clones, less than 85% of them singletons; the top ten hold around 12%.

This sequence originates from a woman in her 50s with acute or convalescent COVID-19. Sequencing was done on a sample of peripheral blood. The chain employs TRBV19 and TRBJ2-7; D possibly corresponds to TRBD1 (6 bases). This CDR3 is CASGAGTTYEQYF. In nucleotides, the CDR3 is TGTGCCAGTGGGGCAGGGACAACCTACGAGCAGTACTTC.